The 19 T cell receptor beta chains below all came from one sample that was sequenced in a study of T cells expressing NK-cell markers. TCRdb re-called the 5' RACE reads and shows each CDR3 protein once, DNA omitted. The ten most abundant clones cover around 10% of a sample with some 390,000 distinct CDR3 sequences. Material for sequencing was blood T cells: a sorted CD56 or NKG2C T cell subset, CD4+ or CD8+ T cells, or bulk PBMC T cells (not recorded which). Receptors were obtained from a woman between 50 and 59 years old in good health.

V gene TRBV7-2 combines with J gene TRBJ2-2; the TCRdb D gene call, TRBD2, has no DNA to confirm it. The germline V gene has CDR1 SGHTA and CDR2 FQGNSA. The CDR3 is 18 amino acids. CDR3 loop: CARLNRGLAGLNTGELFF.

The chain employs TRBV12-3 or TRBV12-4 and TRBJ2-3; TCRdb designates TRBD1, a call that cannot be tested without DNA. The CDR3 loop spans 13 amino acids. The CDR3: CASRDLGADTQYF.

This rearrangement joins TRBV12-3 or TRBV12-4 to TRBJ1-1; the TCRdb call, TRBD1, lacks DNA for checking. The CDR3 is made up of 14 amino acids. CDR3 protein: CASSSTASRTEAFF.

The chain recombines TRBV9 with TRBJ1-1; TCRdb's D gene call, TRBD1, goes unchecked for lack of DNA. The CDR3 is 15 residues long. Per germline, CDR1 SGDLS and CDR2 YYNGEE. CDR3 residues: CASSVMGRVDTEAFF.

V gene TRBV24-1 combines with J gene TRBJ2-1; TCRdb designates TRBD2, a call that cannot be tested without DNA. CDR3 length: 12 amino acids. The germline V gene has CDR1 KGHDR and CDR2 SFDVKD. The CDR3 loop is CATRGLAFEQFF.

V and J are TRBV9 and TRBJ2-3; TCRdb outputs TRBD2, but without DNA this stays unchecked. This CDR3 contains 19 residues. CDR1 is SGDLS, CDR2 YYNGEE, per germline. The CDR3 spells CASSVLRKLAGPSTDTQYF.

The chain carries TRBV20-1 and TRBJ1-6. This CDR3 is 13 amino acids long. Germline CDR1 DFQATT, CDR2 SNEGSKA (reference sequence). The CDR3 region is CSARSPTNSPLHF.

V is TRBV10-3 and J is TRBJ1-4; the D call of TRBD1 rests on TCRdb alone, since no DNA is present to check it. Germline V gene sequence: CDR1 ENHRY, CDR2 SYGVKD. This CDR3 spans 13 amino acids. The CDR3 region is CAISGSPGEKLFF.

The CDR3 sequence is CASRRGQYTEAFF. This chain joins TRBV6-5 and TRBJ1-1; there is no DNA to check the TCRdb D call of TRBD1. Germline V gene lookup returns CDR1 MNHEY and CDR2 SVGAGI. This CDR3 has 13 amino acids.

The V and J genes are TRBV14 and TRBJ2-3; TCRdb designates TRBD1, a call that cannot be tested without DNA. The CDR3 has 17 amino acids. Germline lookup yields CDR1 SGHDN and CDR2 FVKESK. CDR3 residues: CASSQDLSPGYADTQYF. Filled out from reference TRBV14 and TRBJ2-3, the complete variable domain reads EAGVTQFPSHSVIEKGQTVTLRCDPISGHDNLYWYRRVMGKEIKFLLHFVKESKQDESGMPNNRFLAERTGGTYSTLKVQPAELEDSGVYFCASSQDLSPGYADTQYFGPGTRLTVL.

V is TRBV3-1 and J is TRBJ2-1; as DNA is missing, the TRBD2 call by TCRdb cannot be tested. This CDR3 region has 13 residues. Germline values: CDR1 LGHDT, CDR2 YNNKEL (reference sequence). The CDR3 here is CASSQGTSREQFF.

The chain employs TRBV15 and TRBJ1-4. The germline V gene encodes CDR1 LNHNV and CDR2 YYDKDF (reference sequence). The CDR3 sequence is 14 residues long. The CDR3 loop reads CATSKGRLGEKLFF.

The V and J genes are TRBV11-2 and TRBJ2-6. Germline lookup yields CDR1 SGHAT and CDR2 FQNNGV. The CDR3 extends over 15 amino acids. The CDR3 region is CASSAVPRGANVLTF.

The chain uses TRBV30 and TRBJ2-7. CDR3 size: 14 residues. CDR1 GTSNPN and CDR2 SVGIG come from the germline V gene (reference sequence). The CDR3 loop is CAWSVGVSTMEQYF.

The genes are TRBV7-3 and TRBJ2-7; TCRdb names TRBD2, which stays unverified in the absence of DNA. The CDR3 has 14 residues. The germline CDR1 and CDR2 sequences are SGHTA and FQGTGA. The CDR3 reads CASSVGTPPYEQYF.

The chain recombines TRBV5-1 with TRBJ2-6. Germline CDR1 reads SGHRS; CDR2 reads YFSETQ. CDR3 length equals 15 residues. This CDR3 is CASSPNTPGANVLTF.

The CDR3 protein is CASTPTGASSYEQYF. The V call is TRBV28, the J call TRBJ2-7; TCRdb lists TRBD1, though no DNA is available to test this call. The length of the CDR3 is 15 residues. Germline lookup yields CDR1 MDHEN and CDR2 SYDVKM.

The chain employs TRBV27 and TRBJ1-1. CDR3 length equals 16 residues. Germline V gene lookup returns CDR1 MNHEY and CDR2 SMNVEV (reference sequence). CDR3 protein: CASKRGEGITNTEAFF.

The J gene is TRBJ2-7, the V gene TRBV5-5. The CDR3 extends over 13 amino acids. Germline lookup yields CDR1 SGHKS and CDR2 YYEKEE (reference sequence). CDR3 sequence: CASSLPISYEQYF.